The clone carrying this TCR beta chain showed up just a few times. Its antigen is still unknown. CDR1 and CDR2 (germline): MDHEN, SYDVKM. Trimming stripped 4 bases from V and 1 base from J, with 8 bases between. This CDR3 comprises 15 residues. The sample comes from a study of cytomegalovirus exposure and HLA in healthy donors. Primers for the PCR totalled 60 Vbeta and 13 Jbeta. Measured with immunoSEQ multiplex PCR; TCRdb has only the in-frame clones, and not every one. The sample has roughly 170,000 clones; roughly 80% are singletons. The study's findings and limits: The authors later found TCR association rates varying by HLA locus, with DRB1 most and HLA-C fewest. The study designated 150 to 200 TCR beta chains cytomegalovirus-associated.

The chain has TRBV28 and TRBJ2-6; D might be TRBD2 (5 bases). Sequences were obtained from PBMCs. The clonotype comes from a man aged 50 to 59 in good health and CMV-seronegative. CDR3 residues: CASSSDYSGANVLTF. In DNA form, the CDR3 reads TGTGCCAGCAGTTCAGACTATTCTGGGGCCAACGTCCTGACTTTC.